The sequence of this TCR beta chain was determined in a study of blood T cells in healthy people across ages. Comments on this clonotype: The antigen is not known.

Extraction yielded at least 5 micrograms of total RNA per sample. The CDR3 spans 16 residues. With 0 bases clipped from V and 3 bases from J, the junction kept 8 bases outside the gene matches. Germline CDR1 and CDR2: DFQATT and SNEGSKA (reference sequence). Overall study results and limits: Calculation of diversity from one million T cells yielded estimates considered to be underestimates. Measured against age, TCR beta diversity per million T cells decreased in a roughly linear manner.

The use of a sample-barcoded 5' primer and a J-beta primer mix characterized a second PCR of about 6 to 12 cycles. TCRdb reanalysed the 5' RACE reads using MiXCR and keeps one entry per CDR3 protein. The table lists some 640,000 distinct CDR3 sequences, more than 40% of them singletons. The chain joins TRBV20-1 to TRBJ2-1; 7 positions agree with TRBD2. This clonotype was obtained from a woman aged 55-70 years in good health. Sequenced: blood. CDR3 bases: TGCAGTGCTAGAGATGGCGGGCTAGCGGTCTACAATGAGCAGTTCTTC. Its translation is CSARDGGLAVYNEQFF.